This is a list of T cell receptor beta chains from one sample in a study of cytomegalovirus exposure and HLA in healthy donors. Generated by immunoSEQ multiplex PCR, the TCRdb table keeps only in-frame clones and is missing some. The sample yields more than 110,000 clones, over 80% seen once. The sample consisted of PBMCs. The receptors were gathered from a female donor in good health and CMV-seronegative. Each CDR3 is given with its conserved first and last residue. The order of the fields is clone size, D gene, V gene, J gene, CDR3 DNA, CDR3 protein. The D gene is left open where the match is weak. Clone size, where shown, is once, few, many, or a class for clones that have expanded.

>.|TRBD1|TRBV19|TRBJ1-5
TGTGCCAGTAGTAAGGACAGGGGCGGAAATCAGCCCCAGCATTTT
CASSKDRGGNQPQHF
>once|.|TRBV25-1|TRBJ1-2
TGTGCCAGCAGTGAATACAGTAAAGGCTACACCTTC
CASSEYSKGYTF
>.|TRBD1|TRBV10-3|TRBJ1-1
TGTGCCATCAGTGACGGGACAGGGGAGGGGACTGAAGCTTTCTTT
CAISDGTGEGTEAFF
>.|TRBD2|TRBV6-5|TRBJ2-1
TGTGCCAGCAGTCCCTCAGCTAGCGGGAGCTATGAGCAGTTCTTC
CASSPSASGSYEQFF
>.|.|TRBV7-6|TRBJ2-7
TGTGCCAGCAGCTCGTCCCAGGGTGCCTACGAGCAGTACTTC
CASSSSQGAYEQYF
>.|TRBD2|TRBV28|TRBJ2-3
TGTGCCAGCAGTTTTATAAGGACCGGGACTAGCGCAGATACGCAGTATTTT
CASSFIRTGTSADTQYF
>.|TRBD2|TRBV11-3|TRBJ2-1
TGTGCCAGCAGCTTAGGGCTAGCGGGAGGTATTGAGCAGTTCTTC
CASSLGLAGGIEQFF
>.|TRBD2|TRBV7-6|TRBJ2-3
TGTGCCAGCAGCTTAGAGGGGGCTAGCGGGAGCCGCACAGATACGCAGTATTTT
CASSLEGASGSRTDTQYF
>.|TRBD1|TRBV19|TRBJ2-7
TGTGCCAGTAGTATACCCCGCGGACAGGGTTCCTACGAGCAGTACTTC
CASSIPRGQGSYEQYF
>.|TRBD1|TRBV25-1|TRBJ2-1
TGTGCCAGCAGTGCCGGGACAGGGGGTTACAATGAGCAGTTCTTC
CASSAGTGGYNEQFF
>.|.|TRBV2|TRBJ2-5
TGTGCCAGCAGTGAATATGTACAGATCCAAGAGACCCAGTACTTC
CASSEYVQIQETQYF
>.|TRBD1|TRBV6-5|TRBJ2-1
TGTGCCAGCAGTGGTCGGGACAGTCTTTACAATGAGCAGTTCTTC
CASSGRDSLYNEQFF
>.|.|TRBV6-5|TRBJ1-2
TGTGCCAGCAGTCTAGATTATGGCTACACCTTC
CASSLDYGYTF
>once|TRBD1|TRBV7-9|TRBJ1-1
TGTGCCAGCACCGCGACAGGGATGAACACTGAAGCTTTCTTT
CASTATGMNTEAFF
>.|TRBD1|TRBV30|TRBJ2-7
TGTGCCTGCGGGACAGGTTACGAGCAGTACTTC
CACGTGYEQYF
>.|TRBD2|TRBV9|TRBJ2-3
TGTGCCAGCAGCGTAGGTCAGGGACTAGCGGGAGGTAGCACAGATACGCAGTATTTT
CASSVGQGLAGGSTDTQYF
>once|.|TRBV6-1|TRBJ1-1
TGTGCCAGTTCACAGGCCCCGAACACTGAAGCTTTCTTT
CASSQAPNTEAFF
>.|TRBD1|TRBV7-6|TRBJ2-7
TGTGCCAGCAGCTCGATGACAGGGTCGCTCTACGAGCAGTACTTC
CASSSMTGSLYEQYF
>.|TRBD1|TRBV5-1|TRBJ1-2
TGCGCCAGCAGCCGGACAGGGGGCGTCCCTCTCTATGGCTACACCTTC
CASSRTGGVPLYGYTF
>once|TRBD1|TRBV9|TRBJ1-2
TGTGCCAGCAGCCTGGGACAGGGGTTGGAAGGCTACACCTTC
CASSLGQGLEGYTF
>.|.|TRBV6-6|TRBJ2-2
TGTGCCAGCAGTTACGAAGACAGACTCACCGGGGAGCTGTTTTTT
CASSYEDRLTGELFF
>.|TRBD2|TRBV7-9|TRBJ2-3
TGTGCCAGCAGCTTAGCCCTAGCGGGGCCCACAGATACGCAGTATTTT
CASSLALAGPTDTQYF
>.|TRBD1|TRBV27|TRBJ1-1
TGTGCCAGCAGTTTAACCTTCCCGTCGACAGGGATGAACACTGAAGCTTTCTTT
CASSLTFPSTGMNTEAFF